This T cell receptor (beta chain) is drawn from a study of identical twins' blood T cells. The CDR3 extends over 12 amino acids. Trimming removed 4 bases from V and 4 bases from J, with 8 bases in between. CDR1 MNHNS and CDR2 SASEGT come from the germline V gene. From the 5' RACE reads, TCRdb called clonotypes with MiXCR, one entry per CDR3 protein. The table includes 350,000 to 400,000 distinct CDR3 sequences, around 30% detected once. Six healthy women, forming three identical twin pairs, donated samples. Sequencing used PBMCs. The sequence came from a woman aged 18 to 49 in good health. The V and J genes are TRBV6-1 and TRBJ2-7; D may be TRBD1 or TRBD2 (5 bases each). As DNA, the CDR3 is TGTGCCAGCAGTGGGGACGCATACGAGCAGTACTTC. It is translated as CASSGDAYEQYF.